Detailed here is one T cell receptor (beta chain). Its cognate antigen is unknown. This CDR3 contains 15 residues. CDR1 and CDR2 (germline): MNHEY, SVGEGT. V gave up 4 bases and J gave up 7 bases; unmatched junction bases: 5. The sorted Tregs were CD4+CD25+CD127-/low cells. Points from the study as a whole: Tumor Tregs overlapped most with tumor, then blood, naive CD4+ cells.

Semi-nested PCR with Nested Universal Primer A followed constant-region reverse priming of full-length variable regions. TCRdb processed the 5' RACE reads anew with MiXCR; each CDR3 protein has one entry. The sample carries 55,000 or so distinct CDR3 sequences, roughly 20% recorded once. This clonotype was sampled from a female donor with breast cancer. The chain carries TRBV6-2 or TRBV6-3 and TRBJ2-1; TRBD1 matches at 12 bases. The specimen sequenced was tumor-infiltrating Tregs sorted from the breast tumor. The CDR3 sequence: CASSSLGQGANEQFF. The CDR3 bases are TGTGCCAGCAGTTCCCTGGGACAGGGGGCGAATGAGCAGTTCTTC.